The source of this TCR beta chain is a study of shared clonotypes between healthy human individuals. V was cut by 3 bases and J by 5 bases, with 19 bases left in between. Germline CDR1 MDHEN, CDR2 SYDVKM. This CDR3 is built from 16 residues. Naive CD8 cells comprised CD45RO-negative, CCR7-positively selected cells, excluding terminally differentiated effector memory CD45RA+ cells. Sequenced by immunoSEQ multiplex PCR; TCRdb stores in-frame clones only, minus some. The data hold around 1.9 million clones, with about 93% observed a single time. Sequenced material: naive CD8+ T cells from PBMCs. This TCR came from a man younger than 35 in good health. Some clones in this sample may be carry-over from other donors' samples. J is TRBJ1-1 and V is TRBV28; no firm D call. The CDR3: CASSFSIPKGWTEAFF. The CDR3 nucleotides are TGTGCCAGCAGTTTTTCCATTCCCAAAGGATGGACTGAAGCTTTCTTT. The entire variable domain, with the rest obtained from reference TRBV28 and TRBJ1-1, is as follows: DVKVTQSSRYLVKRTGEKVFLECVQDMDHENMFWYRQDPGLGLRLIYFSYDVKMKEKGDIPEGYSVSREKKERFSLILESASTNQTSMYLCASSFSIPKGWTEAFFGQGTRLTVV.